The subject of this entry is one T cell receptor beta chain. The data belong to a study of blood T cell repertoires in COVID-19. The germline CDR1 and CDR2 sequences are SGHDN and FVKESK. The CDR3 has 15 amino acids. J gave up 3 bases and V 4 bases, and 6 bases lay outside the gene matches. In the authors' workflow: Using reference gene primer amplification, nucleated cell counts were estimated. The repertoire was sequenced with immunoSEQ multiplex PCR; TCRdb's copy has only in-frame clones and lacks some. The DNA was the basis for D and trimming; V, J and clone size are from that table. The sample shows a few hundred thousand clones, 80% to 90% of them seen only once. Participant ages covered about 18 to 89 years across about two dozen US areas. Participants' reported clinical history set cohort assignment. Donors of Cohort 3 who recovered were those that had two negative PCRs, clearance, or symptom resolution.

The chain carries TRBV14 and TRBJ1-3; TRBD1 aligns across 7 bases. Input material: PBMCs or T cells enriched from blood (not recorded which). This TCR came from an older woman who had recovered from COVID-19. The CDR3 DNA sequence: TGTGCCAGCAGCCCGCAGGGGGTTTTTGGAAACACCATATATTTT. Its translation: CASSPQGVFGNTIYF.